Below are 3 T cell receptor beta chains sequenced from a single sample in a study of CD8+CD57+ T cells in acquired aplastic anemia. Genomic DNA, the template, was used for profiling of the TCR beta VDJ and CDR3. TCRdb independently ran MiXCR on the reads; one entry per CDR3 protein. The table includes roughly 100,000 distinct CDR3 sequences, about 67% detected once. For sequencing, patients were chosen who had shown expansion of CD8+CD57+ cells by flow cytometry. Sequencing was done on a sample of sorted CD4+, CD8+, or CD8+CD57+ T cells (not recorded which) from PBMCs. The receptor source for this set is a human donor with aplastic anemia.

The chain carries TRBV5-5 and TRBJ2-5, with TRBD1 matching 9 bases. The V gene's germline CDR1 is SGHKS and CDR2 YYEKEE (reference sequence). The CDR3 extends over 17 amino acids. Unmatched junction bases numbered 10, after V lost 0 bases and J lost 4 bases. CDR3 bases: TGTGCCAGCAGCTTGGGTACAGGGGGCGGGCTGGGAGAGACCCAGTACTTC. As protein: CASSLGTGGGLGETQYF.

This chain uses TRBV10-3 with TRBJ1-5; D is undetermined. There are 14 residues in the CDR3. V gave up 2 bases and J gave up 0 bases, with 5 bases separating them. Per germline, CDR1 ENHRY and CDR2 SYGVKD. The CDR3 sequence is CAISEVGSNQPQHF. Written as DNA, the CDR3 is TGTGCCATCAGTGAGGTGGGTAGCAATCAGCCCCAGCATTTT.

The chain recombines TRBV29-1 with TRBJ2-2, with TRBD2 identical over 10 bases. The CDR3 is 16 amino acids. The ends lost 7 bases at V and 0 bases at J; junction bases unmatched: 8. The germline gives CDR1 SQVTM, CDR2 ANQGSEA. CDR3 sequence: CSAGTSDDPNTGELFF. The CDR3 DNA follows: TGCAGCGCAGGGACTAGCGATGATCCGAACACCGGGGAGCTGTTTTTT.